The 2 T cell receptor beta chains reported below all come from one sample, sequenced in a study of blood T cell repertoires in COVID-19. Libraries were prepared by immunoSEQ multiplex PCR; TCRdb keeps only in-frame clonotypes and omits some of them. The sample records about 200,000 clones, approximately 89% being singletons. The material sequenced was PBMCs or T cells enriched from blood (not recorded which). The receptors derive from a woman in her thirties or forties with acute COVID-19.

This clone has a handful of counts. This chain joins TRBV7-6 and TRBJ1-2, with D possibly matching TRBD1 (6 bases). CDR3 length: 14 amino acids. The V and J ends lost 1 base and 8 bases respectively, with 14 bases between them. The germline gives CDR1 SGHVS, CDR2 FNYEAQ. The CDR3 nucleotides read TGTGCCAGCAGCTTAGAAGGACAGTCCGACGGCTACACCTTC. Translating gives CASSLEGQSDGYTF.

This clone occurred once. This chain uses TRBV29-1 with TRBJ1-1, with no clear D. Trimming removed 4 bases at V and 5 bases at J, with 8 bases between. CDR1 SQVTM and CDR2 ANQGSEA come from the germline V gene. The CDR3 runs to 11 residues. The CDR3 loop reads CSVVRGTEAFF. DNA for the CDR3: TGCAGCGTTGTTCGAGGGACTGAAGCTTTCTTT.